The rows below give T cell receptor beta chains drawn from one sample of a study of T cell repertoires in cytomegalovirus infection. No antigen is known for these receptors. In TCRdb, the reads were re-called with MiXCR into one record per CDR3 protein. The sample shows 230,000 or so distinct CDR3 sequences, approximately 40% of them seen only once. The specimen comprised CD8+ T cells from cultured PBMCs, sampled from culture after CMV antigen stimulation. The receptor set was obtained from a human donor in good health (CMV status not recorded). Some clones in this sample may be carry-over from other donors' samples. Each CDR3 is given with its conserved first and last residue.

v_gene	j_gene	CDR3aa
TRBV11-2	TRBJ1-1	CASSLAGIGTEAFF
TRBV7-8	TRBJ2-3	CASSLARGGTDTQYF
TRBV7-8	TRBJ1-1	CASSLEGPEAFF
TRBV20-1	TRBJ1-1	CSARPVGAFF
TRBV7-3	TRBJ1-2	CASSFDPYGYTF
TRBV12-3/TRBV12-4	TRBJ2-2	CASSFFSGVDTGELFF
TRBV7-8	TRBJ2-7	CASSFPGTPYEQYF
TRBV11-2	TRBJ2-3	CASILTKGGFTDTQYF
TRBV5-6	TRBJ1-1	CASSLTGTGDTEAFF
TRBV6-2/TRBV6-3	TRBJ1-1	CASTTEGTTEAFF
TRBV6-1	TRBJ2-7	CASSDKGSYEQYF
TRBV19	TRBJ1-6	CASRDRRARENSPLHF
TRBV27	TRBJ2-7	CASTRGNEQYF
TRBV9	TRBJ2-7	CASSLGGGARGEQYF
TRBV11-3	TRBJ1-1	CASSLDETGNTEAFF
TRBV28	TRBJ1-1	CASSLQTGGWTEAFF
TRBV7-2	TRBJ2-1	CASSFSRAAYNEKFF
TRBV7-3	TRBJ2-4	CASSQEVSDIQYF
TRBV7-9	TRBJ2-1	CASSPDHLAGGYNEQFF
TRBV7-2	TRBJ1-6	CASSLRQGSKPLHF
TRBV7-9	TRBJ1-2	CASSFTGEREEDGYTF
TRBV12-3/TRBV12-4	TRBJ2-7	CASSLKSGGTLTYEQYF
TRBV7-9	TRBJ2-1	CASSLGGTSGREEQFF
TRBV27	TRBJ2-1	CASIDGYNEQFF
TRBV6-1	TRBJ1-1	CASRGRTGVSEAFF
TRBV7-6	TRBJ2-3	CASSYGQGSTDTQYF
TRBV7-6	TRBJ2-7	CASSPRTGAYEQYF
TRBV7-9	TRBJ2-5	CASSPRGGHLQETQYF
TRBV29-1	TRBJ2-7	CSVVWQGPREQYF
TRBV28	TRBJ1-5	CASSPRGGFPNDNQPQHF
TRBV6-1	TRBJ1-1	CASSPGAGDLAFF
TRBV27	TRBJ1-1	CASSLRRRNTEAFF
TRBV15	TRBJ2-7	CATMSGTGTYEQYF
TRBV27	TRBJ1-1	CASSPQDGGLRTEAFF
TRBV7-3	TRBJ2-1	CASSRPKAERSYNEQFF
TRBV7-2	TRBJ2-7	CASSPRTGVEYEQYF
TRBV28	TRBJ1-2	CASTITTPLQGDYGYTF
TRBV4-2	TRBJ1-5	CASSGQGYQPQHF
TRBV12-3/TRBV12-4	TRBJ2-3	CASSPSFESPTDTQYF
TRBV10-2	TRBJ2-7	CATKPRRGRSSYEQYF
TRBV7-8	TRBJ2-7	CASSPTPNYEQYF
TRBV19	TRBJ2-5	CASSTASGETQYF
TRBV10-3	TRBJ1-6	CAISPGGNSPLHF
TRBV29-1	TRBJ2-2	CSVDFRGQNTGELFF
TRBV6-8	TRBJ2-5	CASSYSGETQYF
TRBV7-6	TRBJ1-2	CASRGRFYGYTF
TRBV7-2	TRBJ2-5	CASSLKRGATQETQYF
TRBV5-1	TRBJ2-7	CASSLVAGAGYEQYF
TRBV7-9	TRBJ1-2	CASSFTGTEYGYTF
TRBV6-5	TRBJ2-1	CASSWDLGTEQFF
TRBV12-3/TRBV12-4	TRBJ2-1	CASSFDRWEQFF
TRBV2	TRBJ2-1	CASSDRASYNEQFF
TRBV7-4	TRBJ2-5	CASSLYPRQGPQETQYF
TRBV11-2	TRBJ2-1	CASSLDRARRSNEQFF
TRBV6-2/TRBV6-3	TRBJ2-7	CASSYEASYEQYF